This note documents a single T cell receptor (beta chain) sequence. Authors' data handling: How many nucleated cells were present was estimated from reference gene primer amplification. Measured with immunoSEQ multiplex PCR; TCRdb has only the in-frame clones, and not every one. V, J and clone size were drawn from that table, and D and trimming were deduced from the DNA. This sample has 490,000 or so clones; 70% to 90% occur once, and the top ten carry 8% to 9.5%. All enrollees were about 18 to 89 years old and from roughly 22 US areas. Symptom resolution, clearance, or two negative PCRs marked the recovered donors of Cohort 3. The data derive from a study of blood T cell repertoires in COVID-19. Study-wide context: Both acute and convalescent COVID-19 samples were obtained from the United States, Italy and Spain.

The CDR3 is made up of 14 amino acids. Germline V CDR1 and CDR2: LNHDA, SQIVND (reference sequence). Trimming took 2 bases from V and 3 from J, leaving 8 bases between them. The sequence was collected from an older woman who had recovered from COVID-19. V and J are TRBV19 and TRBJ2-1; D uncertain. The sequencing input was PBMCs or T cells enriched from blood (not recorded which). In nucleotides, the CDR3 is TGTGCCAGTAGTATACAAGGCGGCTACAATGAGCAGTTCTTC. Its protein product is CASSIQGGYNEQFF.